This T cell receptor (beta chain) was recorded in a study of CDR3 diversity in severe acne. This clonotype occurred many times. Germline assignment: CDR1 SGHDT and CDR2 YYEEEE. The CDR3 is 15 amino acids. Trimming stripped 2 bases from V and 6 bases from J, with 18 bases between. Using its own MiXCR run on the PCR reads, TCRdb lists one record per CDR3 protein. The table records about 90,000 distinct CDR3 sequences, around 50% of them present only once. The V call is TRBV5-6, the J call TRBJ2-7; no clear D. Sequencing was done on a sample of blood. The source of this sequence is a male donor with severe acne vulgaris. The CDR3: CASSFGSSGTAEQYF. The CDR3 nucleotides read TGTGCCAGCAGCTTCGGGTCATCGGGTACTGCCGAGCAGTACTTC.